The 22 T cell receptor beta chains in this list originate from one sample, sequenced in a study of neurological immune-mediated disorders. TCRdb reprocessed the 5' RACE reads with MiXCR, giving one entry per CDR3 protein. This table has about 62,000 distinct CDR3 sequences, around 3.8% appearing once. Source material: PBMCs. The receptors come from a woman in her forties or fifties with multiple sclerosis.

About this clonotype: This could be a read error, since a much larger clone is one nucleotide away. The chain joins TRBV20-1 to TRBJ1-1, with TRBD1 matching 7 bases. Germline-derived CDR1 and CDR2 are DFQATT and SNEGSKA (reference sequence). This CDR3 is built from 13 residues. CDR3 in amino acids: CSALTGTVTEDFF. The CDR3 bases are TGCAGTGCTTTGACAGGGACAGTCACTGAAGATTTCTTT.

In its sample, this clonotype was seen many times. V is TRBV12-3 or TRBV12-4 and J is TRBJ2-2, with D perhaps assigned TRBD1 or TRBD2 (5 bases each). V was pared by 4 bases and J by 6 bases, with 18 bases between. The CDR3 loop spans 16 amino acids. The CDR3 protein is CASSWGRSSSSGELFF. The CDR3 bases are TGTGCCAGCAGTTGGGGACGGTCGAGCAGTTCCGGGGAGCTGTTTTTT.

This clonotype was picked up many times. The gene calls are TRBV10-3 and TRBJ2-3; D is undetermined. Per germline, CDR1 ENHRY and CDR2 SYGVKD. CDR3 size: 13 residues. V was cut by 0 bases and J by 1 base, with 2 bases left in between. The CDR3 loop is CAISESGTDTQYF. CDR3 sequence (DNA): TGTGCCATCAGTGAGTCAGGCACAGATACGCAGTATTTT.

Ten or more counts support this clonotype. The V gene is TRBV20-1, the J gene TRBJ1-1, with 7 bases matching TRBD1. Germline loops: CDR1 DFQATT, CDR2 SNEGSKA (reference sequence). This CDR3 spans 14 amino acids. V was pared by 6 bases and J by 0 bases, with 7 bases of the junction left unmatched. The CDR3 DNA follows: TGCAGTGCCATCAAGGGGACAGTGAACACTGAAGCTTTCTTT. Its protein is CSAIKGTVNTEAFF.

With regard to this clonotype: The junction and the germline gene differ at one end; a read error may be behind it. The gene calls are TRBV12-3 or TRBV12-4 and TRBJ1-5, with unresolved D. The CDR3 loop spans 14 amino acids. The chain's CDR3 is CASSLAPSNQPQNF. The CDR3 DNA reads TGTGCCAGCAGTTTAGCGCCGAGCAATCAGCCCCAGAATTTT.

This clonotype counts as medium-sized. The V call is TRBV24-1, the J call TRBJ2-1, with 11 bases fitting TRBD2. The junction had 8 bases not matched to a gene; V was cut back by 4 bases and J by 7 bases. This CDR3 comprises 16 residues. Looked up from germline, CDR1 is KGHDR and CDR2 is SFDVKD. CDR3 in DNA: TGTGCCACCAGTGACCCCGGGACTAGCGGCGTTAATGAGCAGTTCTTC. It yields the protein CATSDPGTSGVNEQFF.

This clonotype is medium-sized in the sample. The junction and the germline gene differ at one end; a read error may be behind it. The V call is TRBV20-1, the J call TRBJ1-3; no firm D call. This CDR3 is 13 amino acids long. Looked up from germline, CDR1 is DFQATT and CDR2 is SNEGSKA (reference sequence). This CDR3 reads CSARVKGGKTIYF. The DNA for the CDR3 is TGCAGTGCTAGAGTTAAGGGTGGAAAAACCATATATTTT.

This clonotype was seen ten or more times. The chain recombines TRBV10-3 with TRBJ2-5, with D hard to call. Germline V gives CDR1 ENHRY, CDR2 SYGVKD. Trimming removed 2 bases at V and 3 bases at J, with 10 bases between. This CDR3 spans 14 amino acids. The CDR3 bases are TGTGCCATCAGTGAGACCACAGTTGAAGAGACCCAGTACTTC. This sequence encodes CAISETTVEETQYF.

This clonotype was counted at least ten times. CDR3 amino acids: CATRAKGADNYGYTF. The CDR3 region has the DNA TGTGCCACCAGGGCCAAGGGGGCGGATAACTATGGCTACACCTTC. The chain recombines TRBV24-1 with TRBJ1-2; 7 bases align to TRBD1. From germline, CDR1 is KGHDR and CDR2 SFDVKD. Losses at the gene ends were 7 bases for V and 1 base for J; bases not matched to a gene: 8. The CDR3 runs to 15 residues.

The table lists this clonotype with many counts. A much larger clone sits a single nucleotide away, making a read error possible. The chain employs TRBV29-1 and TRBJ2-1, with 12 bases fitting TRBD2. The CDR3 is 15 amino acids. From germline, CDR1 is SQVTM and CDR2 ANQGSEA. The V gene end was trimmed by 6 bases and the J gene end by 4 bases; junction bases not matched to a gene: 7. The DNA of the CDR3 is TGCAGCGTGCGAACTAGCGGGAGGACTTACAATGAGCAGTTCTTC. Amino acid sequence: CSVRTSGRTYNEQFF.

This clonotype has only a few counts. V and J are TRBV18 and TRBJ2-7; D is uncertain. The CDR3 runs 13 residues. The germline V gene has CDR1 KGHSH and CDR2 LQKENI. V was shortened by 5 bases and J by 1 base, with 9 bases between the two germline ends. This chain's CDR3 is CASSKAGSYEQYF. The DNA for the CDR3 is TGTGCCAGCTCAAAAGCTGGGTCCTACGAGCAGTACTTC.

This clonotype was seen repeatedly, ten times or more. This chain connects TRBV4-3 to TRBJ1-4; D may be TRBD1 (5 bases). This CDR3 comprises 16 residues. The V and J ends lost 5 bases and 0 bases respectively, with 13 bases between them. CDR1 is LGHNA, CDR2 YSLEER, per germline. The CDR3: CASSRGDFATNEKLFF. DNA of the CDR3: TGCGCCAGCAGCAGGGGAGACTTTGCAACTAATGAAAAACTGTTTTTT.

This clonotype appeared many times. The chain joins TRBV6-5 to TRBJ2-7; 7 bases line up with TRBD2. After removal of 0 bases from V and 3 bases from J, the junction contained 11 bases not matched to a gene. CDR1 and CDR2 (germline): MNHEY, SVGAGI. The CDR3 sequence is 17 residues long. The CDR3 protein is CASSYSLGGSTLYEQYF. CDR3 sequence (DNA): TGTGCCAGCAGTTACTCTCTGGGGGGGTCTACACTCTACGAGCAGTACTTC.

This clonotype has more than one count but fewer than ten. The rearrangement joins TRBV4-1 to TRBJ2-1, with D maybe TRBD2 (6 bases). Germline V gene sequence: CDR1 MGHRA, CDR2 YSYEKL. This CDR3 has 15 residues. Trimming took 0 bases from V and 5 from J, leaving 11 bases between them. This CDR3 is CASSQEGLTNNEQFF. Written as DNA, the CDR3 is TGCGCCAGCAGCCAAGAGGGACTCACTAACAATGAGCAGTTCTTC.

At least ten counts were recorded for this clonotype. V gene TRBV29-1 combines with J gene TRBJ2-5, with D tentatively TRBD1 (6 bases). This CDR3 spans 14 amino acids. Trimming shortened V by 4 bases and J by 1 base, and 13 bases separated the two germline ends. Looked up from germline, CDR1 is SQVTM and CDR2 is ANQGSEA. CDR3 bases: TGCAGCGTTGGTATAGGGGGAGTCCAAGAGACCCAGTACTTC. Protein sequence: CSVGIGGVQETQYF.

The V call is TRBV19, the J call TRBJ2-6, with TRBD1 as a possible D gene (6 bases). The germline CDR1 and CDR2 sequences are LNHDA and SQIVND (reference sequence). The CDR3 is 18 amino acids. Deletions cut 5 bases from V and 0 bases from J, with 17 bases between. The DNA of the CDR3 is TGTGCCAGTAGTCGGTGGGACACTAACCCCTCTGGGGCCAACGTCCTGACTTTC. The encoded protein is CASSRWDTNPSGANVLTF.

At least ten counts were recorded for this clonotype. The gene calls are TRBV7-2 and TRBJ2-7; D perhaps matches TRBD2 (6 bases). Germline CDR1 SGHTA, CDR2 FQGNSA. The CDR3 runs 14 residues. The V and J ends lost 5 bases and 7 bases respectively, with 18 bases between them. For the CDR3, the DNA is TGTGCCAGCAGCCGCGGGACGACGGGAGTAGAGCAGTACTTC. Encoded protein: CASSRGTTGVEQYF. Combining the CDR3 with reference TRBV7-2 and TRBJ2-7 gives the whole variable domain GAGVSQSPSNKVTEKGKDVELRCDPISGHTALYWYRQSLGQGLEFLIYFQGNSAPDKSGLPSDRFSAERTGGSVSTLTIQRTQQEDSAVYLCASSRGTTGVEQYFGPGTRLTVT.

This clonotype was seen repeatedly, ten times or more. The chain uses TRBV2 and TRBJ1-5; D perhaps matches TRBD1 (6 bases). Trimming took off 6 bases at V and 1 base at J, with 10 bases between the two ends. The CDR3 extends over 14 amino acids. Germline V gives CDR1 SNHLY, CDR2 FYNNEI. The CDR3 DNA sequence: TGTGCCAGCAGGAAGGACAGAAGCAATCAGCCCCAGCATTTT. Translation gives CASRKDRSNQPQHF.

This clonotype was seen many times. This chain links TRBV6-6 with TRBJ2-7; D remains ambiguous. Germline V gives CDR1 MNHNY, CDR2 SVGAGI (reference sequence). Trimming left V 4 bases short and J 0 bases short, with 4 bases between. This CDR3 is built from 12 residues. CDR3 DNA: TGTGCCAGCAGTTCGAGCTCCTACGAGCAGTACTTC. Translation: CASSSSSYEQYF.

This sequence joins TRBV10-3 and TRBJ1-1, with D tentatively TRBD1 (6 bases). The CDR3 contains 14 residues. Per the germline V gene, CDR1 is ENHRY and CDR2 is SYGVKD. Trimming pared 4 bases from V and 0 bases from J, leaving 9 bases between. In nucleotides, the CDR3 is TGTGCCATCAGTGGTGGACAGCTGAACACTGAAGCTTTCTTT. Encoded protein: CAISGGQLNTEAFF.

This clonotype was observed many times. The chain carries TRBV5-8 and TRBJ2-2, with D tentatively TRBD1 (6 bases). CDR1 and CDR2 (germline): SGHTS, YDEGEE. CDR3 length: 15 amino acids. V dropped 4 bases and J dropped 5 bases, with 15 bases sitting between them. Here the CDR3 DNA reads TGTGCCAGCAGCATGCGCAGGGGATTAACCGGGGAGCTGTTTTTT. Its translation is CASSMRRGLTGELFF.

This clonotype was counted many times. J is TRBJ2-7 and V is TRBV11-3; 11 positions match TRBD2. The V and J ends lost 3 bases and 4 bases, in that order; junction bases with no gene match: 2. The CDR3 is 14 amino acids. Per germline, CDR1 SGHNT and CDR2 YENEEA. The CDR3 is CASSLTSGIYEQYF. CDR3 coding DNA: TGTGCCAGCAGCTTGACTAGCGGGATATACGAGCAGTACTTC.